These 2 T cell receptor beta chains share one sample of origin, sequenced in a study of OX40 agonist ivuxolimab in advanced cancers. Some clones are missing from TCRdb's copy, which holds only in-frame ones; the method was immunoSEQ multiplex PCR. The table shows around 100,000 clones, with around 87% occurring only once. The sample in question was CD4+ or CD8+ T cells sorted from blood, obtained in a trial of the OX40 agonist ivuxolimab. The receptor set was obtained from an adult with an advanced solid tumor such as melanoma, head and neck, liver or kidney cancer.

V and J are TRBV7-2 and TRBJ1-1, with TRBD1 as a possible D gene (6 bases). CDR3 length: 14 residues. V gave up 3 bases and J gave up 5 bases, with 13 bases separating them. The germline V gene has CDR1 SGHTA and CDR2 FQGNSA. This CDR3 reads CASSFQGYGTEAFF. Here the CDR3 DNA reads TGTGCCAGCAGCTTCCAGGGGTATGGGACTGAAGCTTTCTTT.

The chain combines TRBV2 with TRBJ1-6, with 8 bases lining up with TRBD1. The CDR3 is made up of 14 amino acids. Germline-derived CDR1 and CDR2 are SNHLY and FYNNEI. V shed 1 base and J 10 bases; nucleotides not matched to a gene: 3. In nucleotides, the CDR3 is TGTGCCAGCAGTGAAGGGACAGGGCGATCACCCCTCCACTTT. This codes for CASSEGTGRSPLHF.